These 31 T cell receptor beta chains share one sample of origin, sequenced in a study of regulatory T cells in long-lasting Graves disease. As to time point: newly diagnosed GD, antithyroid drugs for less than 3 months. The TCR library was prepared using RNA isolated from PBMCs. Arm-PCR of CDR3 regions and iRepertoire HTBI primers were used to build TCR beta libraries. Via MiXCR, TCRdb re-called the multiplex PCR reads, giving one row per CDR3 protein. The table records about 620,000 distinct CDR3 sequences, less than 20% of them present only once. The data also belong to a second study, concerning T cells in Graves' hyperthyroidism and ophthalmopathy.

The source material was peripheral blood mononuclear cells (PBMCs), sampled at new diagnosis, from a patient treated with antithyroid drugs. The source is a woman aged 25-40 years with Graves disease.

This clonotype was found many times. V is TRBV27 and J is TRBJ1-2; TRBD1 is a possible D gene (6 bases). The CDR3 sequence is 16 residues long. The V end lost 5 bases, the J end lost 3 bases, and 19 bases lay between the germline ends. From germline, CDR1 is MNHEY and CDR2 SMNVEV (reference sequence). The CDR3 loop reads CASSPSTGTIHYGYTF. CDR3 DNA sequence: TGTGCCAGCAGTCCCTCGACAGGAACCATACACTATGGCTACACCTTC.

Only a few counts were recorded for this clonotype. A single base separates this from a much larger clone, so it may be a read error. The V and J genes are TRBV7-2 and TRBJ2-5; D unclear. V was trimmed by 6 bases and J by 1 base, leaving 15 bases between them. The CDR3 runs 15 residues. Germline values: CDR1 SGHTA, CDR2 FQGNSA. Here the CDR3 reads CASSLVAAPQETQYF. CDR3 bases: TGTGCCAGCAGTCTTGTGGCGGCCCCCCAAGAGACCCAGTACTTC.

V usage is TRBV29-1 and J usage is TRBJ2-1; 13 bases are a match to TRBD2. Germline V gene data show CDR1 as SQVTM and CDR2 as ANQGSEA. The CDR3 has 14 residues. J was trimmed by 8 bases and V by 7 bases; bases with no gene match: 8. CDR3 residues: CSGVGLAGVHEQFF. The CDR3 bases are TGCAGCGGGGTAGGACTAGCGGGAGTACATGAGCAGTTCTTC.

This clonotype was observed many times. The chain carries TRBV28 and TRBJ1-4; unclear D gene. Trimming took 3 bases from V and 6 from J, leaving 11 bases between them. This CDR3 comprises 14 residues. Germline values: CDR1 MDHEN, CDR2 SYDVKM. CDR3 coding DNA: TGTGCCAGCAGTTTCGGTGGGATGGATGAAAAACTGTTTTTT. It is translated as CASSFGGMDEKLFF.

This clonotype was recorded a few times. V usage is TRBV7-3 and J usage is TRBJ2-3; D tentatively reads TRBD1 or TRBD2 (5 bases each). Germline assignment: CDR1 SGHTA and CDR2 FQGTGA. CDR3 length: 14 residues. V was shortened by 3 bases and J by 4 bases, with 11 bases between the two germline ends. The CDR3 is CASSFQGSADTQYF. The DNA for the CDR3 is TGTGCCAGCAGCTTCCAGGGTAGCGCAGATACGCAGTATTTT.

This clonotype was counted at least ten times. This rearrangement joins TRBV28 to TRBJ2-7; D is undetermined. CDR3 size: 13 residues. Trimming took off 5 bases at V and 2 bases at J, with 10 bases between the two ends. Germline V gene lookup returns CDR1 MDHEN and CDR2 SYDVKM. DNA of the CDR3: TGTGCCAGCAGTGCTGGGTTAACCTACGAGCAGTACTTC. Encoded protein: CASSAGLTYEQYF.

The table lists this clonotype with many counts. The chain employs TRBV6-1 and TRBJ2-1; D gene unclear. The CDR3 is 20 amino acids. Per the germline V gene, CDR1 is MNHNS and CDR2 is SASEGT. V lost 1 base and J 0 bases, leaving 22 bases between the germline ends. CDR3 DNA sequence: TGTGCCAGCAGTGAAGGATCCGACGCCACTTGGGGTAACTCCTACAATGAGCAGTTCTTC. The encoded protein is CASSEGSDATWGNSYNEQFF.

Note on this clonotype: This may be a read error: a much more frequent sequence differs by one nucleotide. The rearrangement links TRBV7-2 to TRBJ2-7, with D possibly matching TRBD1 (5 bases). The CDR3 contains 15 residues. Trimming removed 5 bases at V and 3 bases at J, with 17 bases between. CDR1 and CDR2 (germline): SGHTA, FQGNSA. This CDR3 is CASSVPALGDYEQYF. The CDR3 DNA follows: TGTGCCAGCAGCGTCCCAGCGCTAGGGGACTACGAGCAGTACTTC.

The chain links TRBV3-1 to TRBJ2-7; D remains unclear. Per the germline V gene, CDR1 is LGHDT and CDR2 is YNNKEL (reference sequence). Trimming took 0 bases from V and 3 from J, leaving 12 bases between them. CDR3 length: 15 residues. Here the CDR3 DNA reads TGTGCCAGCAGCCAAGATCTTGGGCAGAACTACGAGCAGTACTTC. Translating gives CASSQDLGQNYEQYF.

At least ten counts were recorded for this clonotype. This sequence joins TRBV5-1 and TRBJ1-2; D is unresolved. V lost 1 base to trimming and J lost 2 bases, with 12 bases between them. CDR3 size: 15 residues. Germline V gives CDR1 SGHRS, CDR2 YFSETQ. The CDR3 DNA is TGCGCCAGCAGCTTGACGCGGGCGCGGAACTATGGCTACACCTTC. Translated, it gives CASSLTRARNYGYTF.

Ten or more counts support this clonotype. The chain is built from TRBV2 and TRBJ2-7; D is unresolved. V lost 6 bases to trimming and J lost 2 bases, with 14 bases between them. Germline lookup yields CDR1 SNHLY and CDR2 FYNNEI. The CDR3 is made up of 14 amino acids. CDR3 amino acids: CASRGSHIAYEQYF. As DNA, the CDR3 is TGTGCCAGCAGGGGATCGCATATCGCCTACGAGCAGTACTTC. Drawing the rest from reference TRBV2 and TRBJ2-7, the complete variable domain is EPEVTQTPSHQVTQMGQEVILRCVPISNHLYFYWYRQILGQKVEFLVSFYNNEISEKSEIFDDQFSVERPDGSNFTLKIRSTKLEDSAMYFCASRGSHIAYEQYFGPGTRLTVT.

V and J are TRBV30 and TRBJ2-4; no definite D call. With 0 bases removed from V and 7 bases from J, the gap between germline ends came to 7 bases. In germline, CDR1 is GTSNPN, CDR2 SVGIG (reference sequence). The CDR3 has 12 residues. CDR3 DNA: TGTGCCTGGAGTGTTGGACCGAACATTCAGTACTTC. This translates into CAWSVGPNIQYF.

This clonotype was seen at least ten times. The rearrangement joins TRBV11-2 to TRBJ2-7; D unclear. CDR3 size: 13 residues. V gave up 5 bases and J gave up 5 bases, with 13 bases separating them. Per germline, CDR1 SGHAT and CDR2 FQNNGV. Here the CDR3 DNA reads TGTGCCAGCAGCGTTCAAGGGTTCAACGAGCAGTACTTC. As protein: CASSVQGFNEQYF.

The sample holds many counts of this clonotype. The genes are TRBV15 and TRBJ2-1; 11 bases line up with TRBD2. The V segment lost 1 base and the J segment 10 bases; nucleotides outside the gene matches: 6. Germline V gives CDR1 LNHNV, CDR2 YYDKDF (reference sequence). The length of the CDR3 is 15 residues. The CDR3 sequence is CATSRGGGLADEQFF. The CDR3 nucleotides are TGTGCCACCAGCAGAGGGGGGGGACTAGCGGACGAGCAGTTCTTC.

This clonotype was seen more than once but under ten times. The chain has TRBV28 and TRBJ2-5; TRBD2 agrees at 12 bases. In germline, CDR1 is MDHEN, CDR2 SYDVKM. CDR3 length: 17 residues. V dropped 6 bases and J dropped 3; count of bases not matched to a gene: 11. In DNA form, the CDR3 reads TGTGCCAGCAGCCAAGAGTCCGGACTAGCGGGAAAAGAGACCCAGTACTTC. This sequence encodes CASSQESGLAGKETQYF.

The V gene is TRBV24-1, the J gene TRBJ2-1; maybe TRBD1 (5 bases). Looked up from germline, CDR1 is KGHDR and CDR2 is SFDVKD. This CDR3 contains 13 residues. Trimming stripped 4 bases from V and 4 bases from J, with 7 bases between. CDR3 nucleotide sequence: TGTGCCACCAGTGACCGACAGTACAATGAGCAGTTCTTC. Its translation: CATSDRQYNEQFF.

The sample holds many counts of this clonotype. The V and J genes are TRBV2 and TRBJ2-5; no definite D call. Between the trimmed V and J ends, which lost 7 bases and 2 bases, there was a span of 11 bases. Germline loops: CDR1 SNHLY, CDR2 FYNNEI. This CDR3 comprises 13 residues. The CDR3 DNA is TGTGCCAGCATACAGCTGCCGCAAGAGACCCAGTACTTC. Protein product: CASIQLPQETQYF.

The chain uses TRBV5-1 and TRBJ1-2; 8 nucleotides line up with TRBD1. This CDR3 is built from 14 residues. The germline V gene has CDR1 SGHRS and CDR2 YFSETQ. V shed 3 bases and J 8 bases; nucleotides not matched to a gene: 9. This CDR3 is CASSSPGQVYGYTF. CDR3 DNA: TGCGCCAGCAGCTCACCGGGACAGGTCTACGGCTACACCTTC. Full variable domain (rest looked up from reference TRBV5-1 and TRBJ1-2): KAGVTQTPRYLIKTRGQQVTLSCSPISGHRSVSWYQQTPGQGLQFLFEYFSETQRNKGNFPGRFSGRQFSNSRSEMNVSTLELGDSALYLCASSSPGQVYGYTFGSGTRLTVV.

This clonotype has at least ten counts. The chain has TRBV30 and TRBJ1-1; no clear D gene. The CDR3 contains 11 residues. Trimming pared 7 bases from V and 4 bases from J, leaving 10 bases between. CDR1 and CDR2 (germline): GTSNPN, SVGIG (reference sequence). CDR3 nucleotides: TGTGCCTCCCTGGTAGCCACTGAAGCTTTCTTT. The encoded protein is CASLVATEAFF.

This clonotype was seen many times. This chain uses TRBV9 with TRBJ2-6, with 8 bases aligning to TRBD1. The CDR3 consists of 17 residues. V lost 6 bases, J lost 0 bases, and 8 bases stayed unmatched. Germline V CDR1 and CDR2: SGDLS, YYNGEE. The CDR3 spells CASTSGQAASGANVLTF. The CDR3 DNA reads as TGTGCCAGCACGTCGGGACAGGCGGCCTCTGGGGCCAACGTCCTGACTTTC.

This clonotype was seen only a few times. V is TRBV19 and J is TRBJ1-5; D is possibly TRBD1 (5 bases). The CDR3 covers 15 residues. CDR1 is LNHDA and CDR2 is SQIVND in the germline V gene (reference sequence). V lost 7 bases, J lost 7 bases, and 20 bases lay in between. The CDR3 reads CASKSTQTGRQPQHF. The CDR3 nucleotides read TGTGCCAGTAAATCCACGCAAACAGGCCGACAGCCCCAGCATTTT. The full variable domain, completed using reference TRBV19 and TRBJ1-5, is DGGITQSPKYLFRKEGQNVTLSCEQNLNHDAMYWYRQDPGQGLRLIYYSQIVNDFQKGDIAEGYSVSREKKESFPLTVTSAQKNPTAFYLCASKSTQTGRQPQHFGDGTRLSIL.

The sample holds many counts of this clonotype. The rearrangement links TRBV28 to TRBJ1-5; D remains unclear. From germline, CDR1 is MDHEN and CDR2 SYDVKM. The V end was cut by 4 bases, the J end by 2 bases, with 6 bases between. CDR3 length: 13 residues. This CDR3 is CASSWGRNQPQHF. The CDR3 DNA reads TGTGCCAGCAGTTGGGGTCGCAATCAGCCCCAGCATTTT.

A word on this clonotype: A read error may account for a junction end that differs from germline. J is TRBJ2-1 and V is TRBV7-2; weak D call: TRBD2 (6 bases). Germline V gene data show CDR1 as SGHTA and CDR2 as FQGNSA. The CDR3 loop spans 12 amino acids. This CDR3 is CASSLMGTGVVF. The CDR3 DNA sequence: TGTGCCAGCAGCCTCATGGGGACTGGGGTGGTCTTC.

The CDR3 protein is CASSLQGAAGNTIYF. In nucleotides, the CDR3 is TGTGCCAGCAGCTTGCAGGGGGCTGCTGGAAACACCATATATTTT. The rearrangement uses TRBV28 and TRBJ1-3; 8 bases fit TRBD1. Trimming took 6 bases from V and 2 from J; bases not matched to a gene: 6. Germline CDR1 is MDHEN and CDR2 is SYDVKM. The CDR3 totals 15 residues.

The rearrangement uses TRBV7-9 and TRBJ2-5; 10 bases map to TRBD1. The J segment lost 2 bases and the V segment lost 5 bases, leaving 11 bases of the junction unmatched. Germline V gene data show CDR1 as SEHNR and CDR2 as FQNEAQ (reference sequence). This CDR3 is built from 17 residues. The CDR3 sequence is CASSPGVGTGVQETQYF. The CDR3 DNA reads TGTGCCAGCAGCCCCGGGGTCGGGACAGGGGTTCAAGAGACCCAGTACTTC.

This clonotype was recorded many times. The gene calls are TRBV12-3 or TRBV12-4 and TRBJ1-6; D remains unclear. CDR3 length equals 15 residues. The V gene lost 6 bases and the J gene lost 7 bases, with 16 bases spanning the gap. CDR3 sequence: CASSALPGLNSPLHF. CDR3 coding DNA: TGTGCCAGCAGCGCCCTCCCTGGACTGAATTCACCCCTCCACTTT.

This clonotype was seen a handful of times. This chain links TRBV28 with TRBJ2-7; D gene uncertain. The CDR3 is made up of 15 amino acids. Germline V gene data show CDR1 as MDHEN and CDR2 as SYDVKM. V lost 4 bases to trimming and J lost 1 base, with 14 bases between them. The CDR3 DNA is TGTGCCAGCAGTTCTACCGGAACACCATCCTACGAGCAGTACTTC. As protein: CASSSTGTPSYEQYF.

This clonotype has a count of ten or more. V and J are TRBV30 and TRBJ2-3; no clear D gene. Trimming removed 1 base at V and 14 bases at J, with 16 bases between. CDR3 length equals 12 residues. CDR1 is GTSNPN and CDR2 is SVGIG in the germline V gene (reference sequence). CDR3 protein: CAWSGWSFFGYF. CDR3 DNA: TGTGCCTGGAGTGGATGGTCATTCTTCGGGTATTTT.

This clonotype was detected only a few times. CDR3 residues: CASSYRGTVFYEQYF. The DNA for the CDR3 is TGCGCCAGCAGCTACCGGGGCACTGTCTTTTACGAGCAGTACTTC. J is TRBJ2-7 and V is TRBV5-1, with D perhaps TRBD1 or TRBD2 (5 bases each). The germline gives CDR1 SGHRS, CDR2 YFSETQ. V shed 3 bases and J shed 4 bases, with 17 bases lying between them. This CDR3 spans 15 amino acids.

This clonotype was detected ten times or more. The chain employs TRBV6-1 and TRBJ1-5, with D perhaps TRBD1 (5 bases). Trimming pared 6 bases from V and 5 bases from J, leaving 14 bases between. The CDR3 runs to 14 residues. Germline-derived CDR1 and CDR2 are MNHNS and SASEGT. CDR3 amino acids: CASSTLGPDQPQHF. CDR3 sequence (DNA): TGTGCCAGCAGCACCCTGGGGCCCGATCAGCCCCAGCATTTT.

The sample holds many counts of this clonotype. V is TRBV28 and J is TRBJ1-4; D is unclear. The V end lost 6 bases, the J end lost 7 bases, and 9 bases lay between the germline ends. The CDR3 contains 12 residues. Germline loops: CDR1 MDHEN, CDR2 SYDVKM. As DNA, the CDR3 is TGTGCCAGCAGCACCGGGCCTGAAAAACTGTTTTTT. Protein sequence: CASSTGPEKLFF.